This entry lists 16 T cell receptor beta chains sequenced from one sample in a study of T cell responses to AZD1222 COVID-19 vaccine (TCRdb year 2021). The sample's time point label is to be understood as: about 28 days (+/-7) after the second vaccine dose. The library was made by the immunoSEQ multiplex PCR assay. The source is immuneACCESS, and TCRdb retained only in-frame sequences with V and J called. Part of the clones is not carried over; for the studies checked, unresolved V genes explain less than half of this, and the remainder is unexplained. The sample has 160,000 or so clones on record, 90% of them singletons. The top ten constitute less than 1.6% of the sample. Material: peripheral blood, obtained 28 days after the second AZD1222 dose. Source of these receptors: an adult who received the AZD1222 COVID-19 vaccine.

Here the CDR3 reads CASSPTGYEAFF. The CDR3 nucleotides read TGTGCCAGCAGTCCGACAGGGTATGAAGCTTTCTTT. The gene calls are TRBV6-5 and TRBJ1-1, with 7 positions matching TRBD1. V dropped 5 bases and J dropped 7; count of bases not matched to a gene: 4. The germline V gene has CDR1 MNHEY and CDR2 SVGAGI. This CDR3 has 12 amino acids.

The chain combines TRBV4-1 with TRBJ2-7; the match to TRBD2 covers 10 bases. J was trimmed by 3 bases and V by 4 bases; bases with no gene match: 18. From germline, CDR1 is MGHRA and CDR2 YSYEKL. This CDR3 has 19 amino acids. The CDR3: CASSLRQTPGTSANYEQYF. CDR3 DNA: TGCGCCAGCAGCCTTCGTCAGACCCCCGGGACTAGCGCAAACTACGAGCAGTACTTC.

This clone has only a few counts. The gene calls are TRBV7-2 and TRBJ1-2; a possible D gene is TRBD1 (5 bases). The CDR3 runs to 14 residues. The germline V and J ends were trimmed by 6 bases and 7 bases, with 18 bases remaining between them. Germline loops: CDR1 SGHTA, CDR2 FQGNSA. The CDR3 here is CASSSPDSRGGYTF. As DNA, the CDR3 is TGTGCCAGCAGTAGCCCTGACAGTCGGGGTGGCTACACCTTC.

The chain carries TRBV24-1 and TRBJ2-1; no clear D. This CDR3 has 16 residues. CDR1 and CDR2 from the germline V gene are KGHDR and SFDVKD. Trimming stripped 1 base from V and 0 bases from J, with 9 bases between. CDR3 in DNA: TGTGCCACCAGTGATTTCGGCCGGAGCTCCTACAATGAGCAGTTCTTC. Translating it yields CATSDFGRSSYNEQFF.

This sequence joins TRBV6-4 and TRBJ2-2; 13 positions match TRBD2. Per the germline V gene, CDR1 is MRHNA and CDR2 is SNTAGT. CDR3 length equals 16 residues. The trim removed 10 bases at V and 1 base at J, leaving 6 bases unmatched. CDR3 sequence: CATRTSGRGNTGELFF. The CDR3 DNA follows: TGTGCCACCCGGACTAGCGGGAGAGGGAACACCGGGGAGCTGTTTTTT.

Here the CDR3 DNA reads TGCGCCAGCAGCGGGGGTCCCGCCGGGGAGCTGTTTTTT. Residues: CASSGGPAGELFF. The chain is built from TRBV5-1 and TRBJ2-2; D is possibly TRBD1 or TRBD2 (5 bases each). This CDR3 has 13 residues. V was cut by 4 bases and J by 6 bases, with 10 bases left in between. The germline V gene has CDR1 SGHRS and CDR2 YFSETQ.

This clone was found once. CDR3 nucleotide sequence: TGTGCCAGCAGCCAGCGACAGGACTCGAACACTGAAGCTTTCTTT. This encodes CASSQRQDSNTEAFF. The rearrangement uses TRBV7-2 and TRBJ1-1; D may be TRBD1 (6 bases). This CDR3 contains 15 residues. Per the germline V gene, CDR1 is SGHTA and CDR2 is FQGNSA. V was pared by 5 bases and J by 1 base, with 14 bases between.

The rearrangement links TRBV5-1 to TRBJ1-2; 11 bases agree with TRBD1. The junction had 5 bases not matched to a gene; V was cut back by 4 bases and J by 3 bases. This CDR3 contains 15 residues. From germline, CDR1 is SGHRS and CDR2 YFSETQ. CDR3 bases: TGCGCCAGCAGCCCCGGACAGGGGGCCTACTATGGCTACACCTTC. Translating gives CASSPGQGAYYGYTF.

V usage is TRBV28 and J usage is TRBJ2-1; 7 bases are a match to TRBD2. Germline V gene sequence: CDR1 MDHEN, CDR2 SYDVKM. With V trimmed by 3 bases and J by 0 bases, 5 bases remained unmatched. The CDR3 runs 16 residues. CDR3 bases: TGTGCCAGCAGTTTTGGGGGGGGAGACTCCTACAATGAGCAGTTCTTC. This sequence encodes CASSFGGGDSYNEQFF. Full variable domain (remainder filled in from reference TRBV28 and TRBJ2-1): DVKVTQSSRYLVKRTGEKVFLECVQDMDHENMFWYRQDPGLGLRLIYFSYDVKMKEKGDIPEGYSVSREKKERFSLILESASTNQTSMYLCASSFGGGDSYNEQFFGPGTRLTVL.

This chain joins TRBV6-5 and TRBJ2-6; D gene unclear. The CDR3 totals 14 residues. V lost 6 bases and J 3 bases, leaving 9 bases between the germline ends. CDR1 is MNHEY and CDR2 is SVGAGI in the germline V gene. This chain's CDR3 is CASRRQGGANVLTF. As DNA, the CDR3 is TGTGCCAGCAGAAGACAAGGTGGGGCCAACGTCCTGACTTTC.

CDR3 residues: CASSEVQGREPQHF. Written as DNA, the CDR3 is TGTGCCAGCAGTGAAGTCCAGGGAAGGGAGCCCCAGCATTTT. The J gene is TRBJ1-5, the V gene TRBV2, with D maybe TRBD1 (5 bases). Germline assignment: CDR1 SNHLY and CDR2 FYNNEI. The CDR3 extends over 14 amino acids. The germline V and J ends were trimmed by 1 base and 8 bases, with 12 bases remaining between them.

V usage is TRBV10-1 and J usage is TRBJ2-3; D gene unclear. The length of the CDR3 is 14 residues. CDR1 is WNHNN and CDR2 is SYGVQD in the germline V gene (reference sequence). Trimming removed 4 bases from V and 1 base from J, with 9 bases in between. CDR3 protein: CASSVSGRTDTQYF. CDR3 coding DNA: TGCGCCAGCAGTGTGTCAGGACGCACAGATACGCAGTATTTT.

J is TRBJ2-7 and V is TRBV7-8, with 7 bases lining up with TRBD1. The CDR3 covers 16 residues. Germline V gene sequence: CDR1 SGHVS, CDR2 FQNEAQ. V was clipped by 0 bases and J by 1 base; unmatched bases: 6. The CDR3 nucleotides are TGTGCCAGCAGCTTAGCCGGACAGGCCTTTTCCTACGAGCAGTACTTC. Translating it yields CASSLAGQAFSYEQYF.

The rearrangement links TRBV28 to TRBJ2-4; D is perhaps TRBD1 (5 bases). The V gene lost 3 bases and the J gene lost 6 bases, with 6 bases spanning the gap. In germline, CDR1 is MDHEN, CDR2 SYDVKM. The CDR3 loop spans 12 amino acids. CDR3 nucleotide sequence: TGTGCCAGCAGTTTCCAGGGAAACATTCAGTACTTC. Translating gives CASSFQGNIQYF.

The chain has TRBV3-1 (or the pseudogene TRBV3-2) and TRBJ2-5, with a possible D match to TRBD1 (6 bases). Between the trimmed V and J ends, which lost 5 bases and 1 base, there was a span of 11 bases. The CDR3 runs to 14 residues. Germline V gene sequence: CDR1 LGHDT, CDR2 YNNKEL (reference sequence). The CDR3 DNA sequence: TGTGCCAGCAGCACTTGGGGGCCCCAAGAGACCCAGTACTTC. It encodes CASSTWGPQETQYF.

Turning to this clone: The DNA is omitted, as the CDR3 cannot be located on it reliably, and the CDR3 follows TCRdb's listing. This chain's CDR3 is CASSTSFNEQFF. J is TRBJ2-1 and V is TRBV28; TRBD2 is taken as the D call from the table, unchecked against the DNA. Germline CDR1 MDHEN, CDR2 SYDVKM. The CDR3 numbers 12 amino acids, ends counted.